These 18 T cell receptor beta chains were all obtained from the same sample, sequenced in a study of T cell changes during pregnancy in multiple sclerosis. TCRdb keeps only in-frame clones here, not all; method: immunoSEQ multiplex PCR. In the table there are about 80,000 clones, 92% of which are singletons. This sample comprised peripheral blood, obtained before pregnancy. Every receptor here comes from a female donor with multiple sclerosis, enrolled in a pregnancy study.

This chain uses TRBV5-1 with TRBJ1-2, with D perhaps TRBD1 (6 bases). V was clipped by 4 bases and J by 7 bases, with 11 bases between them. Germline CDR1 reads SGHRS; CDR2 reads YFSETQ. The CDR3 runs to 12 residues. The CDR3 is CASSAGGSGYTF. DNA of the CDR3: TGCGCCAGCAGCGCGGGGGGCTCTGGCTACACCTTC.

The rearrangement links TRBV19 to TRBJ2-2, with TRBD1 as a possible D gene (6 bases). Germline CDR1 is LNHDA and CDR2 is SQIVND (reference sequence). V was shortened by 4 bases and J by 0 bases, with 12 bases between the two germline ends. CDR3 length: 16 amino acids. CDR3 sequence: CASSTWTDTNTGELFF. The CDR3 DNA is TGTGCCAGTAGTACCTGGACAGATACGAACACCGGGGAGCTGTTTTTT.

The chain has TRBV5-1 and TRBJ1-1; no clear D gene. V was shortened by 7 bases and J by 1 base, with 14 bases between the two germline ends. Per the germline V gene, CDR1 is SGHRS and CDR2 is YFSETQ. The CDR3 spans 14 residues. CDR3 region: CASRGRIPNTEAFF. CDR3 DNA sequence: TGCGCCAGCCGAGGAAGAATACCGAACACTGAAGCTTTCTTT.

This clone was observed once. The chain combines TRBV30 with TRBJ1-3, with D hard to call. Trimming removed 8 bases at V and 8 bases at J, with 22 bases between. Germline CDR1 and CDR2: GTSNPN and SVGIG (reference sequence). CDR3 length equals 14 residues. The CDR3 sequence is CATNPGVDPYTIYF. The CDR3 DNA reads TGTGCCACAAATCCCGGGGTGGATCCCTACACCATATATTTT.

This chain connects TRBV5-1 to TRBJ2-2; tentatively, D is TRBD1 (6 bases). The germline CDR1 and CDR2 sequences are SGHRS and YFSETQ. The CDR3 loop spans 14 amino acids. The V end lost 7 bases, the J end lost 6 bases, and 16 bases lay between the germline ends. CDR3 loop: CASRLMGAAGELFF. In nucleotides, the CDR3 is TGCGCCAGCCGACTCATGGGGGCCGCCGGGGAGCTGTTTTTT.

This chain uses TRBV11-1 with TRBJ2-1; 8 positions match TRBD2. The CDR3 covers 15 residues. CDR1 and CDR2 from the germline V gene are SGHAT and FQDESV (reference sequence). J was trimmed by 1 base and V by 10 bases; bases with no gene match: 9. Here the CDR3 DNA reads TGTGCCACTATAAAGCGGGGGACTTCCTACAATGAGCAGTTCTTC. This translates into CATIKRGTSYNEQFF. The variable domain in full, completed from reference TRBV11-1 and TRBJ2-1, reads EAEVAQSPRYKITEKSQAVAFWCDPISGHATLYWYRQILGQGPELLVQFQDESVVDDSQLPKDRFSAERLKGVDSTLKIQPAELGDSAMYLCATIKRGTSYNEQFFGPGTRLTVL.

CDR3 loop: CASSQDRGATTDTQYF. CDR3 in DNA: TGCGCCAGCAGTCAGGACAGGGGCGCGACAACAGATACGCAGTATTTT. The J gene is TRBJ2-3, the V gene TRBV5-1, with TRBD1 matching over 9 bases. The CDR3 is made up of 16 amino acids. J was trimmed by 3 bases and V by 5 bases; bases with no gene match: 10. Germline V gene data show CDR1 as SGHRS and CDR2 as YFSETQ.

The rearrangement uses TRBV2 and TRBJ2-5, with 11 bases that match TRBD2. The CDR3 length is 14 residues. V was clipped by 6 bases and J by 5 bases; unmatched bases: 5. The germline V gene encodes CDR1 SNHLY and CDR2 FYNNEI. The CDR3 region has the DNA TGTGCCAGCAGCGCCGGGACTAGCGGTGAGACCCAGTACTTC. It specifies CASSAGTSGETQYF.

CDR3 in amino acids: CASSQDIVVQRGIFF. CDR3 coding DNA: TGTGCCAGCAGCCAAGATATTGTAGTCCAGCGGGGAATATTCTTC. The chain combines TRBV14 with TRBJ2-1, with 7 bases lining up with TRBD2. CDR3 size: 15 residues. Germline loops: CDR1 SGHDN, CDR2 FVKESK. With V trimmed by 0 bases and J by 16 bases, 15 bases remained unmatched.

V is TRBV13 and J is TRBJ1-5; a weak D match, TRBD1 (5 bases). V lost 6 bases and J 3 bases, leaving 21 bases between the germline ends. From germline, CDR1 is PRHDT and CDR2 FYEKMQ (reference sequence). The CDR3 covers 17 residues. The CDR3 is CASSFGGEGRINQPQHF. CDR3 in DNA: TGTGCCAGCAGTTTTGGAGGGGAGGGGCGAATCAATCAGCCCCAGCATTTT. Using reference TRBV13 and TRBJ1-5 for the parts outside the CDR3, the full variable domain is AAGVIQSPRHLIKEKRETATLKCYPIPRHDTVYWYQQGPGQDPQFLISFYEKMQSDKGSIPDRFSAQQFSDYHSELNMSSLELGDSALYFCASSFGGEGRINQPQHFGDGTRLSIL.

The gene calls are TRBV9 and TRBJ2-2; D unclear. The ends were cut back, 1 base at V and 8 bases at J, with 9 bases in the middle. Germline V lookup: CDR1 SGDLS, CDR2 YYNGEE. The CDR3 spans 13 residues. CDR3 in DNA: TGTGCCAGCAGCGTAACCGATAGAGGGGAGCTGTTTTTT. This encodes CASSVTDRGELFF.

The rearrangement uses TRBV11-2 and TRBJ1-4, with 8 positions matching TRBD1. V lost 6 bases and J lost 5; bases outside the gene matches: 8. This CDR3 spans 15 amino acids. Germline lookup yields CDR1 SGHAT and CDR2 FQNNGV. The CDR3 region has the DNA TGTGCCAGCAGTTCCATAGGGACAGGAAATGAAAAACTGTTTTTT. Protein product: CASSSIGTGNEKLFF.

The chain uses TRBV19 and TRBJ1-5, with D possibly being TRBD1 (6 bases). CDR1 is LNHDA and CDR2 is SQIVND in the germline V gene (reference sequence). This CDR3 comprises 17 residues. V was clipped by 6 bases and J by 3 bases, with 21 bases between them. CDR3 region: CASRNLQGQPLNQPQHF. CDR3 DNA sequence: TGTGCCAGTAGGAATTTACAGGGTCAGCCCCTCAATCAGCCCCAGCATTTT.

The chain has TRBV5-4 and TRBJ2-5, with D possibly TRBD1 on 6 matching bases. The CDR3 contains 13 residues. Deletions cut 5 bases from V and 5 bases from J, with 13 bases between. In germline, CDR1 is SGHNT, CDR2 YYREEE (reference sequence). The CDR3 coding sequence is TGTGCCAGCAGACCGCGGCAGGGGGAGACCCAGTACTTC. This sequence encodes CASRPRQGETQYF.

J is TRBJ2-3 and V is TRBV2; 14 bases line up with TRBD2. The germline gives CDR1 SNHLY, CDR2 FYNNEI. With V trimmed by 2 bases and J by 0 bases, 10 bases remained unmatched. The CDR3 totals 20 residues. The CDR3 reads CASSEFRLAGGPWSTDTQYF. The DNA for the CDR3 is TGTGCCAGCAGTGAATTCCGACTAGCGGGGGGGCCCTGGAGCACAGATACGCAGTATTTT.

This clone was observed a single time. The V call is TRBV7-2, the J call TRBJ1-2; TRBD1 agrees at 9 bases. Trimming at V came to 5 bases and at J to 0 bases, leaving 7 bases not matched to a gene. CDR3 length: 16 residues. CDR1 is SGHTA, CDR2 FQGNSA, per germline. CDR3 coding DNA: TGTGCCAGCAGCCCAGGGACAGGGAAGACTAACTATGGCTACACCTTC. Residues: CASSPGTGKTNYGYTF. The variable domain in full, completed from reference TRBV7-2 and TRBJ1-2, reads GAGVSQSPSNKVTEKGKDVELRCDPISGHTALYWYRQSLGQGLEFLIYFQGNSAPDKSGLPSDRFSAERTGGSVSTLTIQRTQQEDSAVYLCASSPGTGKTNYGYTFGSGTRLTVV.

In DNA, the CDR3 is TGTGCCAGCAGCCAAGATCGAGCCCCGTGGGGCTACACCTTC. Protein: CASSQDRAPWGYTF. The chain links TRBV14 to TRBJ1-2; D gene uncertain. Germline CDR1 is SGHDN and CDR2 is FVKESK. V was clipped by 0 bases and J by 8 bases, with 13 bases between them. The CDR3 sequence is 14 residues long.

The chain joins TRBV19 to TRBJ2-7, with D tentatively TRBD1 (6 bases). V was pared by 6 bases and J by 2 bases, with 17 bases between. This CDR3 is 15 amino acids long. Germline CDR1 LNHDA, CDR2 SQIVND (reference sequence). CDR3 protein: CASSSQGEFPYEQYF. CDR3 bases: TGTGCCAGTAGCTCACAGGGAGAGTTCCCCTACGAGCAGTACTTC.